This TCR beta chain was captured by sequencing in a study of CD8 T cells in ankylosing spondylitis. Note on this clonotype: Its antigen is unidentified.

Trimming left V 3 bases short and J 2 bases short, with 21 bases between. CDR1 and CDR2 from the germline V gene are SGHRS and YFSETQ. The CDR3 extends over 17 amino acids. Whole-study results and caveats: One TCR beta motif, made up of about 8 highly homologous variants, appeared characteristic of ankylosing spondylitis blood. Matched ankylosing spondylitis synovial fluid reportedly showed significant enrichment of disease-linked clones. Certain motif variants had earlier been reported in reactive arthritis synovial fluid and blood. Disease-linked clones were CD8+ and relatively rare in peripheral blood.

Libraries of TCR beta came from quantitative 5'-RACE with molecular barcodes. TCRdb reanalysed the 5' RACE reads using MiXCR and keeps one entry per CDR3 protein. The sample records roughly 700,000 distinct CDR3 sequences, roughly 20% being singletons. The sequence was obtained from a male donor with ankylosing spondylitis. The V gene is TRBV5-1, the J gene TRBJ2-7, with D perhaps matching TRBD1 (6 bases). Sequenced input: blood, either unsorted or a sorted T cell fraction (not recorded which). The CDR3 DNA follows: TGCGCCAGCAGCTCCTTCTATTTGACAGGATCCCCCTACGAGCAGTACTTC. This translates into CASSSFYLTGSPYEQYF.